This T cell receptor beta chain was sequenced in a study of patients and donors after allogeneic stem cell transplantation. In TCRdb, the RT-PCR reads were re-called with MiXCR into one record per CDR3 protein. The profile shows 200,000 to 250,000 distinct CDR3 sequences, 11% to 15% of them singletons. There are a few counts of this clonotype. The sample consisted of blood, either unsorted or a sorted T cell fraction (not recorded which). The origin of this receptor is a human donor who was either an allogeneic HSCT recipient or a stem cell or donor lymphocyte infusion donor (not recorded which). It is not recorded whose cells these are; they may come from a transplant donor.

The CDR3 loop is CSARDYSSGGWEQYF. As DNA, the CDR3 is TGCAGTGCTAGAGATTATTCGTCCGGGGGATGGGAGCAGTACTTC. The chain combines TRBV20-1 with TRBJ2-7, with D possibly matching TRBD2 (6 bases). The CDR3 extends over 15 amino acids. The germline CDR1 and CDR2 sequences are DFQATT and SNEGSKA (reference sequence). Trimming removed 0 bases from V and 7 bases from J, with 19 bases in between.